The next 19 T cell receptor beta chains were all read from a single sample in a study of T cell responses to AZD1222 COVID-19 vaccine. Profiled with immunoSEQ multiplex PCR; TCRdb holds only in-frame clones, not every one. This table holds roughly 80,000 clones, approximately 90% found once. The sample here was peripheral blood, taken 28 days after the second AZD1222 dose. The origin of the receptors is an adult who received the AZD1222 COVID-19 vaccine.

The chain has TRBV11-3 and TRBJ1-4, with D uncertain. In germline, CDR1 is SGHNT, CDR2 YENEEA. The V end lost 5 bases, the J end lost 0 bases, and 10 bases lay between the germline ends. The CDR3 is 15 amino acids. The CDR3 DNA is TGTGCCAGCAGCCCGGACCCTGCAACTAATGAAAAACTGTTTTTT. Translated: CASSPDPATNEKLFF.

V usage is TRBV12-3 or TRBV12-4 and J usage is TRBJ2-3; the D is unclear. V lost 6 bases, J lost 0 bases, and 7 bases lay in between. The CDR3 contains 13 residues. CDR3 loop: CASSLTSTDTQYF. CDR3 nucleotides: TGTGCCAGCAGCTTGACTAGCACAGATACGCAGTATTTT.

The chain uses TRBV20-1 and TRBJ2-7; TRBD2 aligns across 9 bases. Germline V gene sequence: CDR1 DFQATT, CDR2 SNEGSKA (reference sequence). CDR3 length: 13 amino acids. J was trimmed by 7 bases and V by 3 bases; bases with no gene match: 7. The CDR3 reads CSASDSSGDEQYF. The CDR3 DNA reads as TGCAGTGCTAGTGACTCTAGCGGGGATGAGCAGTACTTC.

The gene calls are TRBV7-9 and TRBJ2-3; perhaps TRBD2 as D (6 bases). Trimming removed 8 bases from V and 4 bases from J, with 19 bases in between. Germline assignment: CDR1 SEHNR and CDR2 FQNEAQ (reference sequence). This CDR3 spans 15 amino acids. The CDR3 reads CASRSASGGADTQYF. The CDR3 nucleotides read TGTGCCAGCCGCTCGGCTTCCGGAGGGGCAGATACGCAGTATTTT.

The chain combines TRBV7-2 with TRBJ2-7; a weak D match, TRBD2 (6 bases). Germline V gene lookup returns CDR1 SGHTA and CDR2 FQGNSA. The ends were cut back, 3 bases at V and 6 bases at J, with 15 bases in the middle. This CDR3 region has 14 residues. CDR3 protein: CASSFSRGSAEQYF. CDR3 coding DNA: TGTGCCAGCAGCTTTAGTCGGGGGAGTGCCGAGCAGTACTTC.

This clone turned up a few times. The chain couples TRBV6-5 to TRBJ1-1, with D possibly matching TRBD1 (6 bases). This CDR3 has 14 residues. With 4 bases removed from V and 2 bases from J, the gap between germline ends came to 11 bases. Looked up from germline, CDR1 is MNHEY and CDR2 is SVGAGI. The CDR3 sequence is CASSSPTGNTEAFF. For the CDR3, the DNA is TGTGCCAGCAGTTCCCCGACAGGAAACACTGAAGCTTTCTTT.

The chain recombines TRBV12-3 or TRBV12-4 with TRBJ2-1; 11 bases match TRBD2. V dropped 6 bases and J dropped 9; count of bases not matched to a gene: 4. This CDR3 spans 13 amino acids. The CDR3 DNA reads TGTGCCAGCAGCTCTAGCGGGAGGTTTGAGCAGTTCTTC. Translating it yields CASSSSGRFEQFF.

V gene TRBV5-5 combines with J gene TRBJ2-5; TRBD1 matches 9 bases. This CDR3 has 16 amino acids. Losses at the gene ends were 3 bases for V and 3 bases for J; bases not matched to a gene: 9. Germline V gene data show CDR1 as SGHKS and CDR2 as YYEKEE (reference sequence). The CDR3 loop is CASSSNTGTGKETQYF. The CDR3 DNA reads TGTGCCAGCAGCTCAAACACCGGGACAGGGAAAGAGACCCAGTACTTC.

For the CDR3, the DNA is TGTGCCAGCAGCCCAGACGGCCCGGGAACCATGGTAGATACGCAGTATTTT. Translation: CASSPDGPGTMVDTQYF. V gene TRBV7-3 combines with J gene TRBJ2-3, with D possibly being TRBD2 (5 bases). Between the trimmed V and J ends, which lost 5 bases and 5 bases, there was a span of 23 bases. This CDR3 comprises 17 residues. Germline lookup yields CDR1 SGHTA and CDR2 FQGTGA.

CDR3 sequence: CASTNGSYEQYF. In DNA, the CDR3 is TGTGCCAGCACCAACGGATCATACGAGCAGTACTTC. The chain is built from TRBV7-2 and TRBJ2-7; D gene uncertain. The V and J ends lost 7 bases and 4 bases respectively, with 11 bases between them. The CDR3 sequence is 12 residues long. Germline V CDR1 and CDR2: SGHTA, FQGNSA.

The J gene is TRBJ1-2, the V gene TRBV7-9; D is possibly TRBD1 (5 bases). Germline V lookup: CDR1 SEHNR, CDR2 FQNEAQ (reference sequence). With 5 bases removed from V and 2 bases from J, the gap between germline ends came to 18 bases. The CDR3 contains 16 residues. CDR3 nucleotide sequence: TGTGCCAGCAGCGCTCAAAGGCAGAGGGGAAACTATGGCTACACCTTC. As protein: CASSAQRQRGNYGYTF.

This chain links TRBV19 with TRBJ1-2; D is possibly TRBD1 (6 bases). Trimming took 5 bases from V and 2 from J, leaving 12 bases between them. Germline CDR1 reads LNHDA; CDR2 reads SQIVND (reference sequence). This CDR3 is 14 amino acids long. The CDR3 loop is CASSPGGQNYGYTF. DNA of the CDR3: TGTGCCAGTAGTCCCGGCGGACAGAACTATGGCTACACCTTC.

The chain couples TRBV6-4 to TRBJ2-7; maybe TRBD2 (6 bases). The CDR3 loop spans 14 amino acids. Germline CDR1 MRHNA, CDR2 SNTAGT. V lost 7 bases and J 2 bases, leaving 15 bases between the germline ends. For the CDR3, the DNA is TGTGCCAGCAAGGGACTTTCCAACCCCTACGAGCAGTACTTC. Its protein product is CASKGLSNPYEQYF.

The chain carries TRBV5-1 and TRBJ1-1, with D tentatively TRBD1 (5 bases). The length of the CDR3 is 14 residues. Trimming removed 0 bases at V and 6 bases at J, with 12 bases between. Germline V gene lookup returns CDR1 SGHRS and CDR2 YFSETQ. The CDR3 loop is CASSLEPGRSEAFF. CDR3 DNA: TGCGCCAGCAGCTTGGAGCCGGGACGGTCTGAAGCTTTCTTT.

CDR3 sequence: CSVEAGAVGNTIYF. CDR3 sequence (DNA): TGCAGCGTTGAGGCCGGTGCGGTCGGCAACACCATATATTTT. The rearrangement joins TRBV29-1 to TRBJ1-3; unclear D gene. With 3 bases removed from V and 7 bases from J, the gap between germline ends came to 16 bases. The germline CDR1 and CDR2 sequences are SQVTM and ANQGSEA. The CDR3 totals 14 residues.

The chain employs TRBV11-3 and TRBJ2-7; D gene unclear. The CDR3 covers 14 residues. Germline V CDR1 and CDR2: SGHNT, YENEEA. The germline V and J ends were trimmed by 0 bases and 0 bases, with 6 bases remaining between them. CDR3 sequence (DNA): TGTGCCAGCAGCTTAGAGGACGGCTCCTACGAGCAGTACTTC. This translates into CASSLEDGSYEQYF.

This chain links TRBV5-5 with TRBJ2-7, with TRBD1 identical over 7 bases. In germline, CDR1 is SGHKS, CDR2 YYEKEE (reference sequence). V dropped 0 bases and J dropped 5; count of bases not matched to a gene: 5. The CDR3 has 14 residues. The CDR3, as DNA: TGTGCCAGCAGCTTGGGGGCCACAGGGGACGAGCAGTACTTC. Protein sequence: CASSLGATGDEQYF.

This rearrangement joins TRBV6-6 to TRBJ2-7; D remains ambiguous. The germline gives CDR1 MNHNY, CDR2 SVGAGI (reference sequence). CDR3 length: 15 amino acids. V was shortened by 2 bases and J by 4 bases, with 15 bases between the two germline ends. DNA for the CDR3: TGTGCCAGCAGTTACCCCCAGAAGGAAAGGTACGAGCAGTACTTC. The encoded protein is CASSYPQKERYEQYF.

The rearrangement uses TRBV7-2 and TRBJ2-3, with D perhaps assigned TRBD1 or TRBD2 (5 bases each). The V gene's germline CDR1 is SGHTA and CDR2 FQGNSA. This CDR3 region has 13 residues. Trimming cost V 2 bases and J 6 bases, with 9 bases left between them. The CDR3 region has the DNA TGTGCCAGCAGCTTAATGGGGGTGGATACGCAGTATTTT. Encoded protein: CASSLMGVDTQYF.